Listed here are 32 T cell receptor beta chains from one sample, sequenced in a study of shared clonotypes between healthy human individuals. Profiling relied on immunoSEQ multiplex PCR, and the TCRdb table lists in-frame clones only, not all of them. The sample lists under 600,000 clones; about 96% were seen once. The material sequenced was naive CD4+ T cells sorted from blood. Subset of the sample: CD45RA+ positively selected. Receptors were obtained from a woman under 40 in good health.

The chain is built from TRBV25-1 and TRBJ2-3; 7 positions agree with TRBD1. Germline CDR1 MGHDK, CDR2 SYGVNS. The CDR3 contains 15 residues. The junction had 9 bases not matched to a gene; V was cut back by 4 bases and J by 5 bases. The CDR3 sequence is CASSAGQLALDTQYF. CDR3 in DNA: TGTGCCAGCAGTGCGGGACAGCTGGCCTTAGATACGCAGTATTTT.

The V call is TRBV10-1, the J call TRBJ1-5; TRBD1 aligns across 11 bases. In germline, CDR1 is WNHNN, CDR2 SYGVQD (reference sequence). J gave up 5 bases and V 7 bases, and 4 bases lay outside the gene matches. This CDR3 has 14 residues. CDR3 in amino acids: CASKDRGPHQPQHF. CDR3 sequence (DNA): TGCGCCAGCAAGGACAGGGGGCCCCATCAGCCCCAGCATTTT.

This clone was seen once. The chain has TRBV7-2 and TRBJ1-2; D is uncertain. The CDR3 is 17 residues long. The ends were cut back, 3 bases at V and 0 bases at J, with 17 bases in the middle. Germline V gene sequence: CDR1 SGHTA, CDR2 FQGNSA. The CDR3 region is CASSLDIAAAANYGYTF. The CDR3 DNA sequence: TGTGCCAGCAGCTTGGATATAGCCGCGGCGGCTAACTATGGCTACACCTTC. The complete variable domain, with remaining parts taken from reference TRBV7-2 and TRBJ1-2, reads GAGVSQSPSNKVTEKGKDVELRCDPISGHTALYWYRQSLGQGLEFLIYFQGNSAPDKSGLPSDRFSAERTGGSVSTLTIQRTQQEDSAVYLCASSLDIAAAANYGYTFGSGTRLTVV.

The genes are TRBV9 and TRBJ2-5, with TRBD1 matching over 9 bases. Trimming at V came to 4 bases and at J to 5 bases, leaving 6 bases not matched to a gene. The length of the CDR3 is 14 residues. From germline, CDR1 is SGDLS and CDR2 YYNGEE. The CDR3 DNA follows: TGTGCCAGCAGCCCGGACAGGGGTGGGGAGACCCAGTACTTC. Protein: CASSPDRGGETQYF.

V is TRBV6-1 and J is TRBJ1-5; D gene ambiguous. Per the germline V gene, CDR1 is MNHNS and CDR2 is SASEGT. V shed 2 bases and J shed 4 bases, with 6 bases lying between them. This CDR3 comprises 13 residues. CDR3 nucleotide sequence: TGTGCCAGCAGTGAACAGCTAAATCAGCCCCAGCATTTT. It yields the protein CASSEQLNQPQHF.

The CDR3 spells CASSLGDLWRYNEQFF. The DNA of the CDR3 is TGTGCCAGCAGCTTGGGGGATCTTTGGCGGTACAATGAGCAGTTCTTC. This rearrangement joins TRBV7-8 to TRBJ2-1; either TRBD1 or TRBD2 may supply D (5 bases each). V lost 3 bases, J lost 4 bases, and 16 bases lay in between. The CDR3 has 16 amino acids. CDR1 and CDR2 (germline): SGHVS, FQNEAQ.

This rearrangement joins TRBV6-6 to TRBJ2-7, with 13 bases aligning to TRBD2. The CDR3 runs 16 residues. Trimming cost V 0 bases and J 3 bases; bases outside gene matches: 2. Germline V gene lookup returns CDR1 MNHNY and CDR2 SVGAGI (reference sequence). The CDR3 bases are TGTGCCAGCAGTTACTCGGGACTAGCGGGGAACTACGAGCAGTACTTC. Translation gives CASSYSGLAGNYEQYF.

V usage is TRBV5-6 and J usage is TRBJ2-5; no clear D. The CDR3 consists of 15 residues. Germline V gene lookup returns CDR1 SGHDT and CDR2 YYEEEE. V was trimmed by 0 bases and J by 4 bases, leaving 13 bases between them. Here the CDR3 DNA reads TGTGCCAGCAGCTTGGCCGGGCGGACCGTAGAGACCCAGTACTTC. Protein sequence: CASSLAGRTVETQYF.

The chain links TRBV18 to TRBJ1-2; 8 nucleotides line up with TRBD1. The CDR3 totals 15 residues. CDR1 KGHSH and CDR2 LQKENI come from the germline V gene. Trimming took 3 bases from V and 4 from J; bases not matched to a gene: 7. In DNA, the CDR3 is TGTGCCAGCTCACCCATACAGGGGGGCTCCTATGGCTACACCTTC. Protein sequence: CASSPIQGGSYGYTF.

The J gene is TRBJ1-2, the V gene TRBV10-3; weak D call: TRBD1 (5 bases). V was pared by 4 bases and J by 4 bases, with 13 bases between. Germline V gene sequence: CDR1 ENHRY, CDR2 SYGVKD. The CDR3 spans 14 residues. CDR3: CAISGRGFGYGYTF. In nucleotides, the CDR3 is TGTGCCATCAGTGGGAGGGGCTTTGGCTATGGCTACACCTTC.

The chain is built from TRBV27 and TRBJ2-7; possibly TRBD1 for D (6 bases). Trimming cost V 2 bases and J 0 bases, with 8 bases left between them. From germline, CDR1 is MNHEY and CDR2 SMNVEV (reference sequence). This CDR3 region has 14 residues. The CDR3 region is CASSLATGSYEQYF. The CDR3 DNA follows: TGTGCCAGCAGTTTAGCGACAGGCTCCTACGAGCAGTACTTC.

The chain employs TRBV28 and TRBJ2-1; 7 bases line up with TRBD1. J lost 8 bases, V lost 4 bases, and 8 bases had no gene match. CDR1 is MDHEN and CDR2 is SYDVKM in the germline V gene. This CDR3 contains 14 residues. The CDR3 loop is CASSSHDRAHEQFF. For the CDR3, the DNA is TGTGCCAGCAGTTCACACGACAGGGCCCATGAGCAGTTCTTC.

The rearrangement links TRBV6-1 to TRBJ2-7, with 10 bases aligning to TRBD1. Trimming at V came to 4 bases and at J to 5 bases, leaving 5 bases not matched to a gene. The CDR3 loop spans 14 amino acids. Germline loops: CDR1 MNHNS, CDR2 SASEGT. CDR3 sequence: CASSGRDRGHEQYF. Written as DNA, the CDR3 is TGTGCCAGCAGTGGCCGGGACAGGGGTCACGAGCAGTACTTC.

The chain carries TRBV18 and TRBJ2-3; possibly TRBD2 for D (6 bases). The CDR3 contains 13 residues. V dropped 3 bases and J dropped 7 bases, with 11 bases sitting between them. The germline V gene encodes CDR1 KGHSH and CDR2 LQKENI. Here the CDR3 reads CASSPASVNTQYF. The CDR3 region has the DNA TGTGCCAGCTCACCGGCTAGCGTCAATACGCAGTATTTT.

The V call is TRBV28, the J call TRBJ1-1; D is unresolved. Germline V gene lookup returns CDR1 MDHEN and CDR2 SYDVKM. The CDR3 is 14 residues long. V lost 8 bases and J lost 2, with 15 bases in between. CDR3 sequence: CASLGRQKNTEAFF. The CDR3 region has the DNA TGTGCCAGCCTGGGCAGGCAAAAAAACACTGAAGCTTTCTTT.

The V and J genes are TRBV28 and TRBJ2-7; unclear D gene. CDR3 length: 14 amino acids. V was pared by 4 bases and J by 0 bases, with 10 bases between. Germline V CDR1 and CDR2: MDHEN, SYDVKM. As DNA, the CDR3 is TGTGCCAGCAGTTACCCGAAGAGCTCCTACGAGCAGTACTTC. It yields the protein CASSYPKSSYEQYF.

The sample holds one count of this clone. This chain joins TRBV9 and TRBJ2-1, with a weak D call TRBD1 (5 bases). V gave up 0 bases and J gave up 8 bases, with 15 bases separating them. The CDR3 consists of 15 residues. CDR1 is SGDLS and CDR2 is YYNGEE in the germline V gene. In nucleotides, the CDR3 is TGTGCCAGCAGCGTAGGAGGACAAGTTTTCGATGAGCAGTTCTTC. It specifies CASSVGGQVFDEQFF.

The count of this clone is one. V gene TRBV7-3 combines with J gene TRBJ2-2, with 10 positions matching TRBD2. This CDR3 region has 16 residues. The V gene's germline CDR1 is SGHTA and CDR2 FQGTGA. Germline trimming cut 3 bases from V and 2 bases from J; bases unmatched to any gene: 3. CDR3 DNA sequence: TGTGCCAGCAGCTTTGCTAGCGGGAGTAACACCGGGGAGCTGTTTTTT. The encoded protein is CASSFASGSNTGELFF.

This chain links TRBV19 with TRBJ2-6; D is possibly TRBD2 (6 bases). The CDR3 consists of 14 residues. The V gene's germline CDR1 is LNHDA and CDR2 SQIVND (reference sequence). The ends were cut back, 5 bases at V and 4 bases at J, with 9 bases in the middle. This CDR3 is CASSYGSGANVLTF. As DNA, the CDR3 is TGTGCCAGTAGTTACGGGAGCGGGGCCAACGTCCTGACTTTC.

In the case of this clone: The identical CDR3 is also encoded by other nucleotide sequences in the sample. This chain links TRBV2 with TRBJ1-5; tentative D call: TRBD1 (6 bases). V lost 3 bases, J lost 4 bases, and 19 bases lay in between. The CDR3 runs 17 residues. Germline lookup yields CDR1 SNHLY and CDR2 FYNNEI. The CDR3 DNA sequence: TGTGCCAGCAGTGAGGCTGGGGGGCGGCGGGGAAATCAGCCCCAGCATTTT. The encoded protein is CASSEAGGRRGNQPQHF.

The chain couples TRBV28 to TRBJ2-1, with TRBD1 matching over 9 bases. Germline CDR1 is MDHEN and CDR2 is SYDVKM. J gave up 5 bases and V 7 bases, and 15 bases lay outside the gene matches. The CDR3 extends over 17 amino acids. The CDR3 loop is CASNRDRVPLTNNEQFF. The DNA of the CDR3 is TGTGCCAGCAACCGGGACAGGGTACCTCTGACAAACAATGAGCAGTTCTTC.

On this clone: At one end the junction does not follow the germline gene, possibly because of a read error. The V and J genes are TRBV6-5 and TRBJ2-7; 8 bases line up with TRBD2. This CDR3 has 13 residues. CDR1 is MNHEY and CDR2 is SVGAGI in the germline V gene. The CDR3: CASSYHPAGERHF. The CDR3 DNA sequence: TGTGCCAGCAGTTACCACCCAGCGGGAGAACGGCACTTC.

Details on this clone: The same CDR3 is also encoded by other DNA sequences in this sample. The chain carries TRBV5-1 and TRBJ2-3; 7 bases line up with TRBD1. This CDR3 comprises 16 residues. The J segment lost 0 bases and the V segment lost 0 bases, leaving 4 bases of the junction unmatched. Germline CDR1 SGHRS, CDR2 YFSETQ. This CDR3 reads CASSLGQGASTDTQYF. The CDR3 bases are TGCGCCAGCAGCTTGGGACAGGGAGCTAGCACAGATACGCAGTATTTT.

The J gene is TRBJ1-5, the V gene TRBV7-6, with TRBD1 identical over 7 bases. J was trimmed by 0 bases and V by 4 bases; bases with no gene match: 9. This CDR3 is built from 17 residues. Germline CDR1 reads SGHVS; CDR2 reads FNYEAQ. The CDR3 sequence: CASSSQRGTASNQPQHF. CDR3 DNA: TGTGCCAGCAGCTCGCAGAGGGGGACAGCTAGCAATCAGCCCCAGCATTTT.

This sequence joins TRBV21-1 and TRBJ2-7; the table assigns TRBD2, which was not confirmed against the DNA. TRBV21-1 is deemed a pseudogene. CDR3 length equals 13 residues. CDR3 protein: CASLTSGSYEQYF. The CDR3 coding sequence is TGTGCCAGCTTGACTAGCGGATCCTACGAGCAGTACTTC.

The rearrangement joins TRBV19 to TRBJ1-3; 10 positions match TRBD1. CDR3 size: 16 residues. Germline values: CDR1 LNHDA, CDR2 SQIVND (reference sequence). V lost 6 bases to trimming and J lost 1 base; unmatched junction nucleotides: 6. DNA of the CDR3: TGTGCCAGTAGCCTTATGGGACAGGGGTCTGGAAACACCATATATTTT. Translating it yields CASSLMGQGSGNTIYF.

V usage is TRBV11-2 and J usage is TRBJ2-7, with unresolved D. Trimming removed 5 bases from V and 2 bases from J, with 10 bases in between. CDR3 length: 13 residues. Germline V gene lookup returns CDR1 SGHAT and CDR2 FQNNGV. Here the CDR3 reads CASSRRFTYEQYF. DNA of the CDR3: TGTGCCAGCAGCAGGAGATTCACCTACGAGCAGTACTTC.

V and J are TRBV27 and TRBJ1-1, with D maybe TRBD1 (5 bases). The V end was cut by 1 base, the J end by 4 bases, with 13 bases between. The CDR3 runs to 15 residues. Germline CDR1 reads MNHEY; CDR2 reads SMNVEV (reference sequence). The CDR3 sequence: CASSLLRYGGTEAFF. The CDR3 nucleotides read TGTGCCAGCAGTTTATTGCGTTATGGGGGCACTGAAGCTTTCTTT.

The table lists this clone with a few counts. CDR3 DNA: TGTGCCAGCAGTTACTCTGCCCTGTACGAGCAGTACTTC. This sequence encodes CASSYSALYEQYF. The rearrangement uses TRBV6-5 and TRBJ2-7; D unclear. The germline V gene has CDR1 MNHEY and CDR2 SVGAGI. This CDR3 has 13 amino acids. With 0 bases removed from V and 4 bases from J, the gap between germline ends came to 7 bases.

J is TRBJ2-5 and V is TRBV28; tentative D call: TRBD1 (6 bases). Germline values: CDR1 MDHEN, CDR2 SYDVKM. This CDR3 is 14 amino acids long. Trimming took 6 bases from V and 8 from J, leaving 19 bases between them. CDR3 protein: CASSLTSLGTTQYF. DNA for the CDR3: TGTGCCAGCAGCCTGACGAGTTTAGGGACAACCCAGTACTTC.

In this sample, this clone turned up once. The genes are TRBV5-1 and TRBJ1-4; possibly TRBD1 for D (5 bases). This CDR3 has 15 residues. V gave up 4 bases and J gave up 8 bases, with 18 bases separating them. In germline, CDR1 is SGHRS, CDR2 YFSETQ. Written as DNA, the CDR3 is TGCGCCAGCAGCCCCACCACGGCCCGGGGGGAAAAACTGTTTTTT. As protein: CASSPTTARGEKLFF. Based on the CDR3 plus reference TRBV5-1 and TRBJ1-4, the full variable domain is KAGVTQTPRYLIKTRGQQVTLSCSPISGHRSVSWYQQTPGQGLQFLFEYFSETQRNKGNFPGRFSGRQFSNSRSEMNVSTLELGDSALYLCASSPTTARGEKLFFGSGTQLSVL.

The chain has TRBV28 and TRBJ1-1; 9 bases match TRBD1. CDR1 and CDR2 from the germline V gene are MDHEN and SYDVKM. Trimming removed 8 bases from V and 4 bases from J; junction bases left unmatched: 8. The CDR3 spans 14 residues. This chain's CDR3 is CASEGQGRATEAFF. The CDR3 coding sequence is TGTGCCAGCGAGGGACAGGGACGGGCCACTGAAGCTTTCTTT. The full variable domain, in which reference TRBV28 and TRBJ1-1 provide the parts outside the CDR3, is DVKVTQSSRYLVKRTGEKVFLECVQDMDHENMFWYRQDPGLGLRLIYFSYDVKMKEKGDIPEGYSVSREKKERFSLILESASTNQTSMYLCASEGQGRATEAFFGQGTRLTVV.